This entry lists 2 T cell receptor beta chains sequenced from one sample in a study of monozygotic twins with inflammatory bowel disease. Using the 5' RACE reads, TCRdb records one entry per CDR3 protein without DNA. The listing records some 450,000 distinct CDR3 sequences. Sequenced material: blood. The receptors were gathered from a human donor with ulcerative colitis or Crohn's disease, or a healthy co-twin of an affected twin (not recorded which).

CDR3 residues: CSARDGRGGRETQYF. This sequence joins TRBV20-1 and TRBJ2-5; without DNA, the TCRdb call of TRBD2 cannot be checked. Germline-derived CDR1 and CDR2 are DFQATT and SNEGSKA (reference sequence). The CDR3 is 15 residues long.

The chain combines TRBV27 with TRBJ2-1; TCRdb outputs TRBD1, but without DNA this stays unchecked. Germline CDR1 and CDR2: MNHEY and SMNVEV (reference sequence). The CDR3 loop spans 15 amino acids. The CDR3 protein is CASILGPPSYNEQFF.